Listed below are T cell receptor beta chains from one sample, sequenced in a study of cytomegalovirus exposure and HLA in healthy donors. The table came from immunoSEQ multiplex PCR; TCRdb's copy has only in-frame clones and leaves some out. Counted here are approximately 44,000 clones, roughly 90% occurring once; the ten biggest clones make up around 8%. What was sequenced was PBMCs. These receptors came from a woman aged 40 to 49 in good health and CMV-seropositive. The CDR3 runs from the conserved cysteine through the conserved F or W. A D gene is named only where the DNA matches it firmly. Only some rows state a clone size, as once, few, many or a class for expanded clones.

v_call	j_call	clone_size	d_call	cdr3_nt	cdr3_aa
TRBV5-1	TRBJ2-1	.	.	TGCGCCAGCAGCCCGACGGGAGACTTACGGAATGAGCAGTTCTTC	CASSPTGDLRNEQFF
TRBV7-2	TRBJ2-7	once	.	TGTGCCAGCAGCTTATACGTGGGGGCAAACTACGAGCAGTACTTC	CASSLYVGANYEQYF
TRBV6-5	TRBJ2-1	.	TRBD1	TGTGCCAGCAGTTATCGACAGGGCAATGCGTTCTTC	CASSYRQGNAFF
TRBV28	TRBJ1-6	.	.	TGTGCCAGCAGTTTATCCAGTTCACCCCTCCACTTT	CASSLSSSPLHF
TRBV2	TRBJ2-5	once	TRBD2	TGTGCCAGCAGTGATCTCGGTAGCGGGATTAGCCAGACCCAGTACTTC	CASSDLGSGISQTQYF
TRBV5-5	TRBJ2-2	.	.	TGTGCCAGCAACCCTGGAGGAATCGGGGAGCTGTTTTTT	CASNPGGIGELFF
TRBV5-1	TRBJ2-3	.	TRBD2	TGCGCCAGCAGCGCGGGAGGGCAGGGGGTCACAGATACGCAGTATTTT	CASSAGGQGVTDTQYF
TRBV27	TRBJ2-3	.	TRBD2	TGTGCCAGCAGACTCGGACTAGATGATACGCAGTATTTT	CASRLGLDDTQYF
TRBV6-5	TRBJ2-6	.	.	TGTGCCAGCAGCCTCGTTTACTCTGGGGCCAACGTCCTGACTTTC	CASSLVYSGANVLTF
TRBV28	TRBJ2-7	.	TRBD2	TGTGCCAGCAGTCTGCTGACTAGCGGAGGATCCTACGAGCAGTACTTC	CASSLLTSGGSYEQYF
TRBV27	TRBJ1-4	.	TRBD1	TGTGCCAGCAGAACGGACAGGGGTAGAGAAAAACTGTTTTTT	CASRTDRGREKLFF
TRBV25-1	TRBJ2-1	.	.	TGTGCCAGCAACGACCAGGGGCCATACAATGAGCAGTTCTTC	CASNDQGPYNEQFF
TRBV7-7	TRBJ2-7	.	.	TGTGCCAGCAGCGTGGGAGCCGCTAACGAGCAGTACTTC	CASSVGAANEQYF
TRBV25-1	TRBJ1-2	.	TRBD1	TGTGCCAGCAGTGGAGGGACAGGGGGGCGCCGCTATGGCTACACCTTC	CASSGGTGGRRYGYTF
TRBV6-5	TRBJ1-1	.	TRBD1	TGTGCCAGCAGTTATAAGGGGGCTGGGAACACTGAAGCTTTCTTT	CASSYKGAGNTEAFF
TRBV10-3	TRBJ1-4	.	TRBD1	TGTGCCATCAGTGATGGGACAGGGAATGAAAAACTGTTTTTT	CAISDGTGNEKLFF
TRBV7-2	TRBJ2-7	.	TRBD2	TGTGCCAGCAGCTTACTAGCGGGGGGCTCCTACGAGCAGTACTTC	CASSLLAGGSYEQYF
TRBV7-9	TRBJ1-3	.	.	TGTGCCAGCAGTCCTCCTACAGCGGCAGTTGGAAACACCATATATTTT	CASSPPTAAVGNTIYF
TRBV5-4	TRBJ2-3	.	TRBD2	TGTGCCAGCAGCTCGGGACTAGCGGGAGGGCCGGGCTTAGATACGCAGTATTTT	CASSSGLAGGPGLDTQYF
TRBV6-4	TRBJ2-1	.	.	TGTGCCAGCAGTGAAGAGCCCTCAACTCTATACAATGAGCAGTTCTTC	CASSEEPSTLYNEQFF
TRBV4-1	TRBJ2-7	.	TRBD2	TGCGCCAGCAGCCTAAACCCAAGCGGGAGGGCCCCATACGAGCAGTACTTC	CASSLNPSGRAPYEQYF
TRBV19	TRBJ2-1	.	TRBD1	TGTGCCAGTAGGATGACAGGGGGCGCGTACAATGAGCAGTTCTTC	CASRMTGGAYNEQFF
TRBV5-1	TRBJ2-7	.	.	TGCGCCAGCAGCTTACAGGGTGGGGTCTACGAGCAGTACTTC	CASSLQGGVYEQYF
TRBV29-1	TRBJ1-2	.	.	TGCAGCGTTGTACTAGAAGTTAACTATGGCTACACCTTC	CSVVLEVNYGYTF
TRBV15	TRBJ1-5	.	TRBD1	TGTGCCACCAGCAGGGGGACAGGCACCTATCAGCCCCAGCATTTT	CATSRGTGTYQPQHF
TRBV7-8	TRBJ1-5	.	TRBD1	TGTGCCAGCAGCCTCCGGGACAGATTTCAGCCCCAGCATTTT	CASSLRDRFQPQHF
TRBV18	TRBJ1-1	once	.	TGTGCCAGCTCACCATCCTACAGGGACACTGAAGCTTTCTTT	CASSPSYRDTEAFF
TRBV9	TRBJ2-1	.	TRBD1	TGTGCCAGCAGCGTGGGACAGGGGCTCGGTCACAATGAGCAGTTCTTC	CASSVGQGLGHNEQFF
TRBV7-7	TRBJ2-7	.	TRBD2	TGTGCTAGCAGCTTCATCCGGCTGGGGCTAGCGGGAGAGTATGAGGACGAGCAGTACTTC	CASSFIRLGLAGEYEDEQYF